A selection of T cell receptor beta chains follows, all from one sample in a study of shared clonotypes between healthy human individuals. The repertoire was sequenced with immunoSEQ multiplex PCR; TCRdb's copy has only in-frame clones and lacks some. The profile covers a few million clones, with approximately 92% appearing a single time and about 0.13% taken by the ten largest. The material sequenced was naive CD4+ T cells sorted from blood. Receptors originate from a man aged 18 to 30 in good health. Each CDR3 is given with its conserved first and last residue. The order of the fields is D gene, V gene, clone size, J gene, CDR3 protein, CDR3 DNA. D genes are given only for firm matches. Size tells how often a clone was seen (once, few, many) or the class of an expanded clone, and some rows leave it out.

.	TRBV19	.	TRBJ2-2	CASTTTIGTATGELFF	TGTGCCAGTACCACCACCATCGGTACCGCTACCGGGGAGCTGTTTTTT
TRBD2	TRBV10-3	once	TRBJ2-1	CATRLAGEDEQFF	TGTGCCACCCGACTAGCGGGAGAAGATGAGCAGTTCTTC
.	TRBV18	.	TRBJ2-3	CASSHRDSTDTQYF	TGTGCCAGCTCCCACAGGGATAGCACAGATACGCAGTATTTT
.	TRBV5-4	.	TRBJ1-3	CASSLNGILSGNTIYF	TGTGCCAGCAGCTTGAATGGTATTCTCTCTGGAAACACCATATATTTT
TRBD1	TRBV5-1	.	TRBJ1-5	CASSTGQGAQPQHF	TGCGCCAGCAGCACCGGACAGGGGGCTCAGCCCCAGCATTTT
TRBD2	TRBV2	.	TRBJ2-5	CASSGSRAGAEETQYF	TGTGCCAGCAGTGGTTCTCGAGCGGGAGCCGAAGAGACCCAGTACTTC
TRBD2	TRBV28	.	TRBJ2-7	CASSLPIAGTLGEQYF	TGTGCCAGCAGTTTACCCATAGCGGGGACCCTCGGCGAGCAGTACTTC
.	TRBV9	.	TRBJ1-4	CASSGDGGREKLFF	TGTGCCAGCAGCGGGGACGGAGGAAGGGAAAAACTGTTTTTT
.	TRBV18	.	TRBJ2-2	CASSPDQLGELFF	TGTGCCAGCTCACCGGATCAGCTCGGGGAGCTGTTTTTT
.	TRBV7-2	.	TRBJ1-1	CASSLQQKNTEAFF	TGTGCCAGCAGCCTGCAGCAAAAGAACACTGAAGCTTTCTTT
.	TRBV5-1	.	TRBJ2-7	CAGSFAERSYEQYF	TGCGCCGGCAGCTTCGCAGAACGCTCCTACGAGCAGTACTTC
TRBD1	TRBV5-5	once	TRBJ1-6	CASSFGQGINSPLHF	TGTGCCAGCAGCTTTGGACAGGGAATTAATTCACCCCTCCACTTT
.	TRBV29-1	.	TRBJ2-5	CSVVVGRRPREQYF	TGCAGCGTTGTGGTTGGCCGCAGACCCCGGGAGCAGTACTTC
.	TRBV28	once	TRBJ2-2	CASSLWDRNTGELFF	TGTGCCAGCAGTCTTTGGGACCGGAACACCGGGGAGCTGTTTTTT
.	TRBV18	.	TRBJ1-3	CASSPPKLYSGNTIYF	TGTGCCAGCTCACCACCGAAACTCTACTCTGGAAACACCATATATTTT
.	TRBV19	.	TRBJ2-2	CASSTPGLGTGELFF	TGTGCCAGTAGTACTCCGGGACTTGGCACCGGGGAGCTGTTTTTT
.	TRBV4-3	.	TRBJ1-6	CASSPEGSYNSPLHF	TGCGCCAGCAGCCCGGAGGGCTCCTATAATTCACCCCTCCACTTT